This entry describes one TCR beta chain. Its target is unknown. Clones were read by immunoSEQ multiplex PCR, and TCRdb kept only the in-frame ones, dropping some. The table records fewer than 95,000 clones, just under 90% of them present only once. The sample is drawn from a study of OX40 agonist ivuxolimab in advanced cancers. Study overall: Ivuxolimab, an antibody acting as an agonist of OX40 (CD134), was used to treat patients.

Germline V lookup: CDR1 MDHEN, CDR2 SYDVKM. The V gene lost 3 bases and the J gene lost 5 bases, with 7 bases spanning the gap. This CDR3 comprises 13 residues. Study-wide findings and caveats: At doses 0.1 to 3.0 mg/kg, CD4+ and CD8+ clones expanded. Among expanded peripheral T cells, antigen specificity went undetermined.

The rearrangement links TRBV28 to TRBJ2-2, with D unresolved. The specimen comprised CD4+ or CD8+ T cells sorted from blood, sampled in a trial of the OX40 agonist ivuxolimab. This receptor was obtained from an adult with an advanced solid tumor such as melanoma, head and neck, liver or kidney cancer. The CDR3 sequence: CASSFGWTGELFF. The CDR3 coding sequence is TGTGCCAGCAGTTTCGGCTGGACCGGGGAGCTGTTTTTT.